The 9 T cell receptor beta chains below come from one sample, sequenced in a study of blood T cell repertoires in COVID-19. Generated by immunoSEQ multiplex PCR, the TCRdb table keeps only in-frame clones and is missing some. This repertoire shows over 250,000 clones, 85% to 90% found once; its top ten account for 2% to 3%. Source material: PBMCs or T cells enriched from blood (not recorded which). The receptor source for this set is a woman between 18 and 30 years old who had recovered from COVID-19.

This CDR3 is CASSQEEGGHNSPLHF. DNA for the CDR3: TGTGCCAGCAGCCAAGAGGAGGGAGGGCATAATTCACCCCTCCACTTT. V and J are TRBV4-2 and TRBJ1-6; D unresolved. The V and J ends lost 0 bases and 5 bases respectively, with 11 bases between them. Germline values: CDR1 LGHNA, CDR2 YNFKEQ. The CDR3 runs to 16 residues.

V usage is TRBV3-1 (or the pseudogene TRBV3-2) and J usage is TRBJ2-3; D perhaps matches TRBD1 (6 bases). V dropped 1 base and J dropped 8 bases, with 16 bases sitting between them. This CDR3 is 15 amino acids long. Germline loops: CDR1 LGHDT, CDR2 YNNKEL (reference sequence). CDR3 sequence reads: CASSQVRGTRVTQYF. As DNA, the CDR3 is TGTGCCAGCAGCCAAGTCAGGGGTACTCGAGTTACGCAGTATTTT.

V gene TRBV5-1 combines with J gene TRBJ2-5; 11 bases agree with TRBD2. Germline trimming cut 4 bases from V and 2 bases from J; bases unmatched to any gene: 13. The CDR3 totals 18 residues. Germline CDR1 and CDR2: SGHRS and YFSETQ. The CDR3 loop reads CASSGGGVAGGLQETQYF. Written as DNA, the CDR3 is TGCGCCAGCAGCGGTGGCGGGGTAGCGGGGGGGCTGCAAGAGACCCAGTACTTC.

The chain is built from TRBV3-1 (or the pseudogene TRBV3-2) and TRBJ2-3; TRBD2 agrees at 8 bases. This CDR3 spans 15 amino acids. Trimming took 4 bases from V and 2 from J; bases not matched to a gene: 5. The V gene's germline CDR1 is LGHDT and CDR2 YNNKEL (reference sequence). CDR3 amino acids: CASSLIAGSTDTQYF. DNA for the CDR3: TGTGCCAGCAGCCTTATAGCGGGGTCCACAGATACGCAGTATTTT.

This rearrangement joins TRBV5-1 to TRBJ1-3; the match to TRBD1 covers 9 bases. CDR1 and CDR2 (germline): SGHRS, YFSETQ. The CDR3 consists of 15 residues. V trimming: 5 bases; J trimming: 1 base; junction bases outside the gene matches: 4. In nucleotides, the CDR3 is TGCGCCAGCAGATTCGGGACAGGGTCTGGAAACACCATATATTTT. Encoded protein: CASRFGTGSGNTIYF.

This chain uses TRBV9 with TRBJ1-1, with 11 nucleotides matching TRBD1. V lost 1 base and J lost 4; bases outside the gene matches: 15. The CDR3 length is 19 residues. Germline assignment: CDR1 SGDLS and CDR2 YYNGEE. CDR3 DNA: TGTGCCAGCAGCGTAATCTTCCGAGGACAGGGGGCCGGGGGCACTGAAGCTTTCTTT. Amino acid sequence: CASSVIFRGQGAGGTEAFF.

V and J are TRBV5-4 and TRBJ2-1; 14 bases agree with TRBD2. Germline values: CDR1 SGHNT, CDR2 YYREEE (reference sequence). After removal of 4 bases from V and 2 bases from J, the junction contained 2 bases not matched to a gene. This CDR3 is 16 amino acids long. The chain's CDR3 is CASSTGLAGAYNEQFF. The CDR3 DNA reads as TGTGCCAGCAGCACGGGACTAGCGGGGGCCTACAATGAGCAGTTCTTC.

This clone was counted at least ten times. The rearrangement links TRBV24-1 to TRBJ2-5, with a weak D call TRBD2 (6 bases). CDR1 is KGHDR and CDR2 is SFDVKD in the germline V gene. V was trimmed by 7 bases and J by 2 bases, leaving 10 bases between them. The CDR3 is 13 residues long. DNA for the CDR3: TGTGCCACCAGCCGGAGCGGGCAAGAGACCCAGTACTTC. Protein product: CATSRSGQETQYF.

This clone appeared once. This chain links TRBV6-5 with TRBJ1-4; weak D call: TRBD1 (5 bases). This CDR3 has 12 residues. Germline-derived CDR1 and CDR2 are MNHEY and SVGAGI. Trimming removed 6 bases at V and 8 bases at J, with 10 bases between. This CDR3 is CASRQGGEKLFF. In DNA, the CDR3 is TGTGCCAGCAGGCAGGGCGGCGAAAAACTGTTTTTT.